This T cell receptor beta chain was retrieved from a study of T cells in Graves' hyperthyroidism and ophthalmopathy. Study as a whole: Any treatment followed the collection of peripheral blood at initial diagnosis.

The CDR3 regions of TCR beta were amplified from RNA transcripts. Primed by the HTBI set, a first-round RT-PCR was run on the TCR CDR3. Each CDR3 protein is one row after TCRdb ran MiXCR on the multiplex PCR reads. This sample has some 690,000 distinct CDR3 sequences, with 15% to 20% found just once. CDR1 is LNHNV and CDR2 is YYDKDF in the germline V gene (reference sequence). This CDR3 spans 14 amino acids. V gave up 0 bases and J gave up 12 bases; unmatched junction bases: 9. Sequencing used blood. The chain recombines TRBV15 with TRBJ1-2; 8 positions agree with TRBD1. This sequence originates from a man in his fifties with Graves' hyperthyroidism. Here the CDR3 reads CATSRDPKTGADTF. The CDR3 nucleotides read TGTGCCACCAGCAGAGACCCCAAGACAGGGGCCGACACCTTC.